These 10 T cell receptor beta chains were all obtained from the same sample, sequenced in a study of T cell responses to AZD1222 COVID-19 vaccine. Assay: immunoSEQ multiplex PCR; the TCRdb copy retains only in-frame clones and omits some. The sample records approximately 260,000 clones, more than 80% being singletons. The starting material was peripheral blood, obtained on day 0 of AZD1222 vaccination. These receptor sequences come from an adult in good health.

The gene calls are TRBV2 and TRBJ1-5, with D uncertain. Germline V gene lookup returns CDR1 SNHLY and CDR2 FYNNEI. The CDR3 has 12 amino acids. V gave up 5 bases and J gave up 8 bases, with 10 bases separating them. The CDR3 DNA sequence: TGTGCCAGCAGTACCCGCGGGGAGCCCCAGCATTTT. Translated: CASSTRGEPQHF.

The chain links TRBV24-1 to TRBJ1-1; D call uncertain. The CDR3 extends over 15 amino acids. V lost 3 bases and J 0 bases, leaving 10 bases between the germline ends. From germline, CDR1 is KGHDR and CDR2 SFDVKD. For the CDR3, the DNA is TGTGCCACCAGTGATCCGAACCCGATGAACACTGAAGCTTTCTTT. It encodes CATSDPNPMNTEAFF.

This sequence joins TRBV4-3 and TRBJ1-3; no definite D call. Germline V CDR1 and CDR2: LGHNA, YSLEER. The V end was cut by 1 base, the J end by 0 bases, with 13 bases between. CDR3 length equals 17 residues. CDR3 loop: CASSQAEGGFSGNTIYF. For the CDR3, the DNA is TGCGCCAGCAGCCAAGCCGAGGGAGGCTTCTCTGGAAACACCATATATTTT.

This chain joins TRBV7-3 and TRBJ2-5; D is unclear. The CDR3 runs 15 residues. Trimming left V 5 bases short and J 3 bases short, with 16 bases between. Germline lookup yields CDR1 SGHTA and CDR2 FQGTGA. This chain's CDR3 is CASSPTALPKETQYF. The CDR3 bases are TGTGCCAGCAGCCCGACGGCACTGCCGAAAGAGACCCAGTACTTC. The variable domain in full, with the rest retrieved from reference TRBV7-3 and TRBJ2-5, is GAGVSQTPSNKVTEKGKYVELRCDPISGHTALYWYRQSLGQGPEFLIYFQGTGAADDSGLPNDRFFAVRPEGSVSTLKIQRTERGDSAVYLCASSPTALPKETQYFGPGTRLLVL.

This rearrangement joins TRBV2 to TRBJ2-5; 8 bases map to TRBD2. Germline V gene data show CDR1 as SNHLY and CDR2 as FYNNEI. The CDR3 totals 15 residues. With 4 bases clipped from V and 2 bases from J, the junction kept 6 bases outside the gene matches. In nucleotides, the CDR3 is TGTGCCAGCAGTGGATCACCGGGAGGGCAAGAGACCCAGTACTTC. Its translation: CASSGSPGGQETQYF.

CDR3 DNA sequence: TGCGCCAGCAGCCAAGATTCAAGGACCGGGGAGCTGTTTTTT. Amino acid sequence: CASSQDSRTGELFF. The rearrangement joins TRBV4-1 to TRBJ2-2; D ambiguous. This CDR3 has 14 amino acids. Germline loops: CDR1 MGHRA, CDR2 YSYEKL. The V end lost 0 bases, the J end lost 5 bases, and 7 bases lay between the germline ends.

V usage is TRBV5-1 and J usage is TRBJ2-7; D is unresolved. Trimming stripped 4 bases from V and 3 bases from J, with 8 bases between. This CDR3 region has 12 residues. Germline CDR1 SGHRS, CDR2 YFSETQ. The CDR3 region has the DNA TGCGCCAGCAGCCGACGTAGCTACGAGCAGTACTTC. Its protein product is CASSRRSYEQYF.

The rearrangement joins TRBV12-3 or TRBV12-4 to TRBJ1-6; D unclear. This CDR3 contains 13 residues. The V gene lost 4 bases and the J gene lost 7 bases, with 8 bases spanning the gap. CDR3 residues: CASSSAGNSPLHF. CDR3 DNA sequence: TGTGCCAGCAGTTCAGCGGGGAATTCACCCCTCCACTTT.

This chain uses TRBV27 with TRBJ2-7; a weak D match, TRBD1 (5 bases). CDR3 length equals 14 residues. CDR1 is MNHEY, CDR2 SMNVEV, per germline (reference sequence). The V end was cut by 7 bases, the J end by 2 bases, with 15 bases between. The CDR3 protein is CASIFPEGAYEQYF. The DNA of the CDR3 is TGTGCCAGCATATTTCCGGAAGGGGCCTACGAGCAGTACTTC.

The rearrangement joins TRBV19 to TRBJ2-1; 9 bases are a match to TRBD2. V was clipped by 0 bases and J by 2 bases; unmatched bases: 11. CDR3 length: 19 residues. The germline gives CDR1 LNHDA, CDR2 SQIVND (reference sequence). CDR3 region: CASSIEGSGRISAYNEQFF. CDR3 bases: TGTGCCAGTAGTATAGAAGGTAGCGGGAGAATAAGCGCCTACAATGAGCAGTTCTTC.